The next 26 T cell receptor beta chains were all read from a single sample in a study of blood T cell repertoires in COVID-19 (dated by TCRdb to 2018 to 2020). Library prep was done by the immunoSEQ multiplex PCR assay. Imported from immuneACCESS, the table was reduced by TCRdb to in-frame sequences with V and J called. These copies leave out some clones; in studies compared against another copy, an unresolved V gene accounts for under half, and the cause of the remainder is not known. A total of some 400,000 clones appear in this sample, 80% to 90% of them only once. The ten largest clones represent about 2.3% of the sample. The sequenced sample was peripheral blood. The receptor set was obtained from a woman aged 60 to 75 with COVID-19, enrolled during active disease.

This clone was counted between two and nine times. This chain joins TRBV2 and TRBJ1-1; tentatively, D is TRBD1 (6 bases). Trimming cost V 6 bases and J 2 bases, with 10 bases left between them. Germline values: CDR1 SNHLY, CDR2 FYNNEI. This CDR3 comprises 13 residues. DNA for the CDR3: TGTGCCAGCAGGGACAGTCTTAACACTGAAGCTTTCTTT. This sequence encodes CASRDSLNTEAFF.

This clone occurred a few times. The gene calls are TRBV19 and TRBJ1-2; D is ambiguous. The germline gives CDR1 LNHDA, CDR2 SQIVND (reference sequence). The CDR3 loop spans 13 amino acids. V was cut by 0 bases and J by 4 bases, with 6 bases left in between. CDR3 sequence (DNA): TGTGCCAGTAGTATAGACCGGAGCTATGGCTACACCTTC. It encodes CASSIDRSYGYTF.

The CDR3 bases are TGTGCCAGCAGCTCCGGGGGGGCAACTTACAATGAGCAGTTCTTC. Its translation is CASSSGGATYNEQFF. The chain has TRBV5-4 and TRBJ2-1; TRBD2 matches at 8 bases. Germline trimming cut 3 bases from V and 4 bases from J; bases unmatched to any gene: 6. Germline V gene lookup returns CDR1 SGHNT and CDR2 YYREEE (reference sequence). This CDR3 is built from 15 residues.

The J gene is TRBJ2-3, the V gene TRBV18; 9 positions agree with TRBD1. Germline CDR1 is KGHSH and CDR2 is LQKENI. J was trimmed by 2 bases and V by 6 bases; bases with no gene match: 6. The CDR3 totals 15 residues. The CDR3 region has the DNA TGTGCCAGCTCTTCCGGGACAGGGATCACAGATACGCAGTATTTT. Translated: CASSSGTGITDTQYF.

The chain recombines TRBV5-1 with TRBJ2-1; D not certain. Germline CDR1 reads SGHRS; CDR2 reads YFSETQ. This CDR3 is 12 amino acids long. The V gene lost 0 bases and the J gene lost 6 bases, with 4 bases spanning the gap. The CDR3 loop reads CASSLDGNEQFF. CDR3 nucleotides: TGCGCCAGCAGCTTGGACGGCAATGAGCAGTTCTTC.

This chain uses TRBV10-3 with TRBJ1-5, with 9 bases lining up with TRBD1. The trim removed 6 bases at V and 10 bases at J, leaving 7 bases unmatched. The CDR3 length is 13 residues. Germline V lookup: CDR1 ENHRY, CDR2 SYGVKD. In DNA, the CDR3 is TGTGCCATCAGGGGAGAACAGGGGGCTCCCCAGCATTTT. Protein product: CAIRGEQGAPQHF.

V and J are TRBV7-9 and TRBJ1-4, with TRBD1 identical over 8 bases. This CDR3 contains 15 residues. Per germline, CDR1 SEHNR and CDR2 FQNEAQ (reference sequence). V shed 7 bases, J shed 8 bases, and the junction held 12 bases outside the gene matches. In nucleotides, the CDR3 is TGTGCCAGCACCAACTGGGACAGGAGCCAAGAAAAACTGTTTTTT. Protein product: CASTNWDRSQEKLFF.

This clone was picked up a small number of times. This rearrangement joins TRBV7-2 to TRBJ2-7, with 9 bases matching TRBD1. This CDR3 is 16 amino acids long. The V gene's germline CDR1 is SGHTA and CDR2 FQGNSA. Trimming removed 5 bases from V and 5 bases from J; junction bases left unmatched: 13. The CDR3 bases are TGTGCCAGCAGCCTGTTACCGGGACAGGGACTTGACGAGCAGTACTTC. This gives the protein CASSLLPGQGLDEQYF.

The rearrangement links TRBV18 to TRBJ1-2; no firm D call. V dropped 6 bases and J dropped 0 bases, with 14 bases sitting between them. This CDR3 is built from 15 residues. Per germline, CDR1 KGHSH and CDR2 LQKENI. As DNA, the CDR3 is TGTGCCAGCTCCCGGGAGAGGGAAGCTAACTATGGCTACACCTTC. Protein product: CASSREREANYGYTF.

V usage is TRBV11-2 and J usage is TRBJ2-2; unclear D gene. There are 16 residues in the CDR3. Germline-derived CDR1 and CDR2 are SGHAT and FQNNGV. Between the trimmed V and J ends, which lost 3 bases and 0 bases, there was a span of 11 bases. The CDR3 loop reads CASSFSPTANTGELFF. The CDR3 nucleotides are TGTGCCAGCAGCTTTTCCCCCACAGCGAACACCGGGGAGCTGTTTTTT.

This chain joins TRBV5-4 and TRBJ1-6, with 9 nucleotides matching TRBD1. V lost 4 bases to trimming and J lost 10 bases; unmatched junction nucleotides: 6. CDR1 SGHNT and CDR2 YYREEE come from the germline V gene (reference sequence). This CDR3 is 14 amino acids long. In nucleotides, the CDR3 is TGTGCCAGCAGCAGGGGACAGGGAGACTCACCCCTCCACTTT. It is translated as CASSRGQGDSPLHF.

The genes are TRBV6-5 and TRBJ1-1, with 11 nucleotides matching TRBD1. The V gene's germline CDR1 is MNHEY and CDR2 SVGAGI. Germline trimming cut 6 bases from V and 5 bases from J; bases unmatched to any gene: 8. This CDR3 comprises 15 residues. Here the CDR3 DNA reads TGTGCCAGCAGGACGGACAGGGGGCGTTTTACTGAAGCTTTCTTT. Translation: CASRTDRGRFTEAFF.

The chain employs TRBV12-3 or TRBV12-4 and TRBJ2-2; tentative D call: TRBD1 (5 bases). This CDR3 contains 13 residues. With 4 bases removed from V and 7 bases from J, the gap between germline ends came to 10 bases. CDR3 nucleotides: TGTGCCAGCAGTTCGCAGGGTCACGGGGAGCTGTTTTTT. Residues: CASSSQGHGELFF.

The J gene is TRBJ2-3, the V gene TRBV5-6; 11 bases line up with TRBD2. V dropped 1 base and J dropped 6; count of bases not matched to a gene: 7. Germline values: CDR1 SGHDT, CDR2 YYEEEE. The CDR3 is 16 amino acids. The CDR3 loop is CASSLRVAGGTDTQYF. DNA for the CDR3: TGTGCCAGCAGCTTGAGGGTAGCGGGGGGGACGGATACGCAGTATTTT.

The V and J genes are TRBV9 and TRBJ1-4, with 9 bases lining up with TRBD1. This CDR3 spans 14 amino acids. V shed 3 bases and J 5 bases; nucleotides not matched to a gene: 2. Germline CDR1 SGDLS, CDR2 YYNGEE. CDR3 nucleotide sequence: TGTGCCAGCAGCGAGGGACAGGGAAATGAAAAACTGTTTTTT. Its protein product is CASSEGQGNEKLFF.

V usage is TRBV4-1 and J usage is TRBJ2-1; 7 nucleotides match TRBD2. Germline V gene lookup returns CDR1 MGHRA and CDR2 YSYEKL. V shed 1 base and J 4 bases; nucleotides not matched to a gene: 4. The CDR3 loop spans 15 amino acids. For the CDR3, the DNA is TGCGCCAGCAGCCAAGCCTGGACTAGATACAATGAGCAGTTCTTC. Translated, it gives CASSQAWTRYNEQFF.

This rearrangement joins TRBV7-8 to TRBJ2-4, with a weak D call TRBD2 (6 bases). The CDR3 has 18 amino acids. Germline V CDR1 and CDR2: SGHVS, FQNEAQ. The V end was cut by 5 bases, the J end by 4 bases, with 24 bases between. CDR3 loop: CASSLSPGVQHTKNIQYF. Here the CDR3 DNA reads TGTGCCAGCAGCCTAAGTCCGGGGGTCCAGCACACTAAAAACATTCAGTACTTC.

This clone has ten or more counts. The genes are TRBV11-1 and TRBJ2-7, with 9 bases matching TRBD1. The germline gives CDR1 SGHAT, CDR2 FQDESV (reference sequence). CDR3 size: 14 residues. V was clipped by 5 bases and J by 3 bases; unmatched bases: 5. The DNA of the CDR3 is TGTGCCAGCAGCGCCCGGGACAGGGACTACGAGCAGTACTTC. The encoded protein is CASSARDRDYEQYF.

This clone was counted only a few times. The rearrangement joins TRBV5-1 to TRBJ1-2; D remains ambiguous. CDR3 length: 14 residues. V lost 4 bases, J lost 6 bases, and 16 bases lay in between. Germline loops: CDR1 SGHRS, CDR2 YFSETQ. This chain's CDR3 is CASSLGDGLHGYTF. The CDR3 DNA reads TGCGCCAGCAGCCTCGGAGACGGCCTGCATGGCTACACCTTC.

The chain links TRBV7-3 to TRBJ2-3, with D perhaps TRBD2 (6 bases). The CDR3 spans 15 residues. The germline V gene has CDR1 SGHTA and CDR2 FQGTGA. Between the trimmed V and J ends, which lost 3 bases and 0 bases, there was a span of 10 bases. The CDR3 reads CASSFTSLSTDTQYF. In nucleotides, the CDR3 is TGTGCCAGCAGCTTTACTAGCCTCAGCACAGATACGCAGTATTTT.

CDR3 sequence reads: CASSSPAGGTSSYNEQFF. CDR3 bases: TGTGCCAGCAGCTCGCCAGCGGGGGGGACTAGCTCCTACAATGAGCAGTTCTTC. The V call is TRBV21-1, the J call TRBJ2-1; the table's D call TRBD2 went unverified against the DNA. TRBV21-1 is a documented pseudogene. The CDR3 totals 18 residues.

This clone was seen a handful of times. V is TRBV27 and J is TRBJ2-5, with D possibly being TRBD1 (6 bases). Germline-derived CDR1 and CDR2 are MNHEY and SMNVEV (reference sequence). V lost 6 bases, J lost 1 base, and 9 bases lay in between. The CDR3 covers 13 residues. The CDR3 sequence is CASRNRVQETQYF. The DNA for the CDR3 is TGTGCCAGCAGAAACAGGGTCCAAGAGACCCAGTACTTC.

The genes are TRBV6-5 and TRBJ1-5; possible D gene TRBD1, 6 bases. The CDR3 consists of 15 residues. CDR1 and CDR2 from the germline V gene are MNHEY and SVGAGI. V was pared by 7 bases and J by 0 bases, with 13 bases between. The CDR3 protein is CASTGQRHSNQPQHF. The CDR3 bases are TGTGCCAGCACCGGACAGAGACATAGCAATCAGCCCCAGCATTTT.

CDR3 in amino acids: CASSSTVNTEAFF. CDR3 nucleotide sequence: TGTGCCAGCTCCTCGACAGTGAACACTGAAGCTTTCTTT. The chain uses TRBV18 and TRBJ1-1; D perhaps matches TRBD1 (5 bases). In germline, CDR1 is KGHSH, CDR2 LQKENI. V was cut by 6 bases and J by 0 bases, with 8 bases left in between. The CDR3 extends over 13 amino acids. The whole variable domain, filled in from reference TRBV18 and TRBJ1-1, reads NAGVMQNPRHLVRRRGQEARLRCSPMKGHSHVYWYRQLPEEGLKFMVYLQKENIIDESGMPKERFSAEFPKEGPSILRIQQVVRGDSAAYFCASSSTVNTEAFFGQGTRLTVV.

In this sample, this clone turned up once. The rearrangement joins TRBV2 to TRBJ1-6, with D possibly matching TRBD1 (6 bases). Trimming shortened V by 2 bases and J by 1 base, and 12 bases separated the two germline ends. This CDR3 is 17 amino acids long. The V gene's germline CDR1 is SNHLY and CDR2 FYNNEI. The CDR3 sequence: CASSERGGVSYNSPLHF. Written as DNA, the CDR3 is TGTGCCAGCAGTGAACGAGGGGGGGTGTCCTATAATTCACCCCTCCACTTT.

The chain uses TRBV12-5 and TRBJ2-1; tentative D call: TRBD1 (6 bases). In germline, CDR1 is LGHNT, CDR2 FRNRAP. CDR3 length equals 15 residues. V lost 1 base and J lost 6, with 13 bases in between. The CDR3 spells CASGLEATGFNEQFF. The CDR3 DNA sequence: TGTGCTAGTGGTTTGGAAGCCACAGGGTTCAATGAGCAGTTCTTC.